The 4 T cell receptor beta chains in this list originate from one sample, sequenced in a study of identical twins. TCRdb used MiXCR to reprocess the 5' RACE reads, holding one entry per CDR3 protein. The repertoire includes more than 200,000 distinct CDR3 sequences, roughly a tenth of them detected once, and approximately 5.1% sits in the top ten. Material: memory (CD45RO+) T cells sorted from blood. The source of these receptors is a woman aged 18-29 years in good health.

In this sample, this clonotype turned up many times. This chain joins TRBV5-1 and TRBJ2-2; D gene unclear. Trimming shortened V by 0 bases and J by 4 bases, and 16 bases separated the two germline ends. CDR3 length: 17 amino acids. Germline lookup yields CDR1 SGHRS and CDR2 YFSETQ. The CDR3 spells CASSLAVLRGPTGELFF. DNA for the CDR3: TGCGCCAGCAGCTTGGCGGTCTTGCGCGGACCCACCGGGGAGCTGTTTTTT.

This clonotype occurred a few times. CDR3 nucleotide sequence: TGCAGTGCTAGACCCGTGCGGGACCGACTTTACACAGATACGCAGTATTTT. Residues: CSARPVRDRLYTDTQYF. The genes are TRBV20-1 and TRBJ2-3; the D gene is possibly TRBD2 (6 bases). V lost 2 bases and J 2 bases, leaving 20 bases between the germline ends. The CDR3 spans 17 residues. Germline V gene lookup returns CDR1 DFQATT and CDR2 SNEGSKA (reference sequence).

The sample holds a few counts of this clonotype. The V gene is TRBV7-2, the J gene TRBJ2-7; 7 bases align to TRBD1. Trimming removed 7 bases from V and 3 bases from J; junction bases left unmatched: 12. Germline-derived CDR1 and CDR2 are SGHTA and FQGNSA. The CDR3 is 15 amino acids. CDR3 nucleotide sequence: TGTGCCAGCAACCACCGGACAGGTTCGGGCTACGAGCAGTACTTC. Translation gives CASNHRTGSGYEQYF.

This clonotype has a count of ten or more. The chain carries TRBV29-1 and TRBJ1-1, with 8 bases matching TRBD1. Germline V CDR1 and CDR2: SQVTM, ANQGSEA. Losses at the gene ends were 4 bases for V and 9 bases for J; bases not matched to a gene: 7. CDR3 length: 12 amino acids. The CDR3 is CSVGTGFDQAFF. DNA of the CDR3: TGCAGCGTTGGGACAGGGTTCGACCAAGCTTTCTTT.